This TCR beta chain was captured by sequencing in a study of sequential checkpoint blockade in melanoma. The overall study: Arm A got nivolumab then ipilimumab; arm B the reverse, 1:1. After nivolumab or ipilimumab alone, about two dozen patients had week-13 rebiopsies.

Profiling relied on immunoSEQ multiplex PCR, and the TCRdb table lists in-frame clones only, not all of them. The data contain about 5,700 clones, 22% of them seen just once; the ten biggest clones take up around 10%. Per germline, CDR1 MNHGY and CDR2 SAAAGT. The CDR3 extends over 14 amino acids. The V and J ends lost 2 bases and 9 bases, in that order; junction bases with no gene match: 6. Treatment defined: randomized to nivolumab then ipilimumab (arm A) or the reverse (arm B). This clone was observed a few times. Its antigen is not identified. Study-wide points: T-cell fraction and clonality followed PD-L1 and CD8+ counts, not mutational load. About 30 times likelier clinical benefit followed increased tumor T-cell fraction and clonality.

The rearrangement uses TRBV6-8 and TRBJ2-1; 8 nucleotides align to TRBD2. The sequence was obtained from a human donor with melanoma. The source material was tumor tissue (inferred from file names), sampled from a patient given nivolumab and ipilimumab in sequence. The CDR3 DNA sequence: TGTGCCAGCAGTTACCTCGGGAGGGCCGGTGAGCAGTTCTTC. Translated: CASSYLGRAGEQFF.